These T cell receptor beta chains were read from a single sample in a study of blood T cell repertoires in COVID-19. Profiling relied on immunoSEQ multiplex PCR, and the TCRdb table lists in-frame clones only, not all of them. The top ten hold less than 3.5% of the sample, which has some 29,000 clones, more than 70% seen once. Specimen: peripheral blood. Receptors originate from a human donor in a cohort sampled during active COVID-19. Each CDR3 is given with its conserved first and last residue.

CDR3 protein: CASRRGSSGNTIYF
V gene: TRBV7-9
J gene: TRBJ1-3

CDR3 protein: CASSLDNRNTEAFF
V gene: TRBV5-1
J gene: TRBJ1-1

CDR3 protein: CASSLNTYNEQFF
V gene: TRBV7-8
J gene: TRBJ2-1

CDR3 protein: CASSSAGGSYNSPLHF
V gene: TRBV19
J gene: TRBJ1-6

CDR3 protein: CASSIQGYLPGNTIYF
V gene: TRBV6-8
J gene: TRBJ1-3

CDR3 protein: CASSDFTGHSPLHF
V gene: TRBV6-1
J gene: TRBJ1-6

CDR3 protein: CASSRTGSSYEQYF
V gene: TRBV3-1/TRBV3-2
J gene: TRBJ2-7

CDR3 protein: CASSRGWEETQYF
V gene: TRBV11-2
J gene: TRBJ2-5

CDR3 protein: CASSYTGQGIYEQYF
V gene: TRBV7-2
J gene: TRBJ2-7

CDR3 protein: CASSIGWANQPQHF
V gene: TRBV19
J gene: TRBJ1-5

CDR3 protein: CASGLNRAEQYF
V gene: TRBV12-5
J gene: TRBJ2-7

CDR3 protein: CASTLRWGGDGYTF
V gene: TRBV2
J gene: TRBJ1-2

CDR3 protein: CAWSVAAGTEAFF
V gene: TRBV30
J gene: TRBJ1-1

CDR3 protein: CSARNGGFTGELFF
V gene: TRBV29-1
J gene: TRBJ2-2

CDR3 protein: CASSQQGSRRYGYTF
V gene: TRBV14
J gene: TRBJ1-2

CDR3 protein: CASSLYGEGTDTQYF
V gene: TRBV5-6
J gene: TRBJ2-3

CDR3 protein: CASTRRSSGARTDTQYF
V gene: TRBV5-6
J gene: TRBJ2-3

CDR3 protein: CASSLVRGGEQYF
V gene: TRBV7-2
J gene: TRBJ2-7

CDR3 protein: CASSLMDRGDNEQFF
V gene: TRBV5-1
J gene: TRBJ2-1

CDR3 protein: CASSLRTSTYEQYF
V gene: TRBV11-2
J gene: TRBJ2-7

CDR3 protein: CARGPHDTLSGNTIYF
V gene: TRBV9
J gene: TRBJ1-3

CDR3 protein: CASSPVAETGVSYYGYTF
V gene: TRBV5-5
J gene: TRBJ1-2

CDR3 protein: CASSQDPGGIYNEQFF
V gene: TRBV3-1/TRBV3-2
J gene: TRBJ2-1

CDR3 protein: CASSEVGDQPQHF
V gene: TRBV6-1
J gene: TRBJ1-5

CDR3 protein: CASSLGLATNEQFF
V gene: TRBV7-2
J gene: TRBJ2-1

CDR3 protein: CASSQGQGFETQYF
V gene: TRBV3-1/TRBV3-2
J gene: TRBJ2-5

CDR3 protein: CASGRLGELFF
V gene: TRBV10-1
J gene: TRBJ2-2

CDR3 protein: CASSLAGGLGTEAFF
V gene: TRBV11-2
J gene: TRBJ1-1

CDR3 protein: CASSFSPGVNYGSHGYTF
V gene: TRBV5-1
J gene: TRBJ1-2

CDR3 protein: CASSSGGGREQFF
V gene: TRBV28
J gene: TRBJ2-1